These T cell receptor beta chains were read from a single sample in a study of cytomegalovirus exposure and HLA in healthy donors. This table comes from immunoSEQ multiplex PCR, and its TCRdb copy is limited to in-frame clones, with some not included. The sample includes more than 90,000 clones, 78% of them seen just once. Sequenced material: PBMCs. Every receptor here comes from a woman aged 55-75 years in good health and CMV-seronegative. CDR3s include the opening cysteine and the closing phenylalanine or tryptophan. Fields, in order: clone size, J gene, V gene, D gene, CDR3 DNA, CDR3 protein. The D gene is left open where the match is weak. Rows may omit the clone size; those that give it use once, few, many or a size class.

. | TRBJ2-7 | TRBV6-6 | . | TGTGCCAGCAGTTACCCGACAGGCGAGCAGTACTTC | CASSYPTGEQYF
. | TRBJ2-1 | TRBV5-1 | TRBD2 | TGCGCCAGCAGCCCGCAAGCGGGGAGATACAATGAGCAGTTCTTC | CASSPQAGRYNEQFF
. | TRBJ1-1 | TRBV13 | . | TGTGCCAGCAGGTTCCAGGGGAACACTGAAGCTTTCTTT | CASRFQGNTEAFF
. | TRBJ2-1 | TRBV19 | . | TGTGCCAGTAGGCGGGATTCCTACAATGAGCAGTTCTTC | CASRRDSYNEQFF
. | TRBJ2-7 | TRBV30 | TRBD2 | TGTGCCTGGACTGAGCGGGAGCACCCCTACGAGCAGTACTTC | CAWTEREHPYEQYF
. | TRBJ2-1 | TRBV6-1 | . | TGTGCCAGCAGTCCCCCCATCTTCTTC | CASSPPIFF
. | TRBJ2-7 | TRBV6-1 | TRBD2 | TGTGCCGGGGGGGACGGTCTTTACTACGAGCAGTACTTC | CAGGDGLYYEQYF
. | TRBJ2-1 | TRBV9 | TRBD2 | TGTGCCAGCAGCGTAGCTCTGAGCGGGAGTGCTTTCGATGAGCAGTTCTTC | CASSVALSGSAFDEQFF
. | TRBJ2-3 | TRBV7-2 | TRBD2 | TGTGCCAGCAGCTTAGGGCGGGAGATAACAGATACGCAGTATTTT | CASSLGREITDTQYF
. | TRBJ1-2 | TRBV4-3 | . | TGCGCCAGCAGCCCTCTCCAGGGGCATGGCCACACCTTC | CASSPLQGHGHTF
. | TRBJ2-2 | TRBV5-1 | TRBD2 | TGCGCCAGCAGCCCCGGGACTAACGTGAACACCGGGGAGCTGTTTTTT | CASSPGTNVNTGELFF
once | TRBJ1-5 | TRBV5-6 | . | TGTGCCAGCAGCCTGGACAGTAGCAATCAGCCCCAGCATTTT | CASSLDSSNQPQHF
. | TRBJ2-3 | TRBV7-7 | . | TGTGCCAGCAGCCCCCAGTCCCCGCCAGATACGCAGTATTTT | CASSPQSPPDTQYF
once | TRBJ2-2 | TRBV5-1 | . | TGCGCCAGCAGCCCGGGGCAGGGGCTGGCCGGGGAGCTGTTTTTT | CASSPGQGLAGELFF